Listed below are T cell receptor beta chains from one sample, sequenced in a study of T cells after yellow fever vaccination. TCRdb fed the 5' RACE reads into MiXCR, producing one record per CDR3 protein. The sample carries over 110,000 distinct CDR3 sequences, roughly 8% recorded once. Sequenced here: CD4+ T cells sorted from PBMCs, sampled 5 days after the yellow fever booster vaccination. The source of these receptors is a man aged 25-40 years who received the YFV17D yellow fever vaccine. The CDR3 runs from the conserved cysteine through the conserved F or W.

TRBV6-1	TRBJ2-1	CASRGDLRNEQFF
TRBV6-5	TRBJ1-1	CASSYGTEMNTEAFF
TRBV5-1	TRBJ2-7	CASSLAGEGLIEQYF
TRBV5-1	TRBJ1-1	CASSLGTGKEGEAFF
TRBV27	TRBJ1-1	CASSFGQGLGEAFF
TRBV29-1	TRBJ2-1	CSVGRGRESYNEQFF
TRBV23-1	TRBJ2-2	CASSRTLGGELFF
TRBV19	TRBJ2-1	CASSRPGGNEQFF
TRBV7-2	TRBJ2-7	CASSKRDLRAYEQYF
TRBV6-1	TRBJ1-1	CASRDRAKMNTEAFF
TRBV12-3/TRBV12-4	TRBJ2-1	CASSFQTGGSYNEQFF
TRBV7-8	TRBJ2-1	CASSQRRQSSYNEQFF
TRBV20-1	TRBJ2-3	CSAPRGATDTQYF
TRBV10-3	TRBJ2-5	CAIGTDEETQYF